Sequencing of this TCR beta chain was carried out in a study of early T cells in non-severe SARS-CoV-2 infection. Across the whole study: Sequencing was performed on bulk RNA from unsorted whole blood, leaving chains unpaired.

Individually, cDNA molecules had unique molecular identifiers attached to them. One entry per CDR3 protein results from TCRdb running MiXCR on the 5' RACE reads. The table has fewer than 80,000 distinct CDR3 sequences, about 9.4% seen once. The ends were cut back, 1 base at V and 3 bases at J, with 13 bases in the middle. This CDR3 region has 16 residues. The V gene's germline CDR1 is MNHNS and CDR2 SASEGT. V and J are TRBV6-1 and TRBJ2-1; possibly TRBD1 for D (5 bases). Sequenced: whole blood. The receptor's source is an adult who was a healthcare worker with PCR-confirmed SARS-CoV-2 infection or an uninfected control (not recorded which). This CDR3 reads CASSEDLRQNYNEQFF. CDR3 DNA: TGTGCCAGCAGTGAAGATTTAAGACAGAACTACAATGAGCAGTTCTTC.